This T cell receptor (beta chain) appears in the sequencing data of a study of T cell changes during pregnancy in multiple sclerosis. Here immunoSEQ multiplex PCR was the method, and the copy in TCRdb shows in-frame clones only, minus some. This table holds around 50,000 clones, about 94% found once. Germline lookup yields CDR1 SGHVS and CDR2 FNYEAQ. Trimming shortened V by 1 base and J by 3 bases, and 18 bases separated the two germline ends. The CDR3 is 18 residues long. The sequence came from a female donor with multiple sclerosis, enrolled in a pregnancy study. Sample: CD8+ T cells from peripheral blood mononuclear cells, taken in the first trimester of pregnancy. The chain uses TRBV7-6 and TRBJ2-2, with a weak D call TRBD2 (5 bases). CDR3 sequence (DNA): TGTGCCAGCAGCTTAGTGAGGTCTCTCCGGGAAGACACCGGGGAGCTGTTTTTT. Residues: CASSLVRSLREDTGELFF. Full variable domain (remainder filled in from reference TRBV7-6 and TRBJ2-2): GAGVSQSPRYKVTKRGQDVALRCDPISGHVSLYWYRQALGQGPEFLTYFNYEAQQDKSGLPNDRFSAERPEGSISTLTIQRTEQRDSAMYRCASSLVRSLREDTGELFFGEGSRLTVL.